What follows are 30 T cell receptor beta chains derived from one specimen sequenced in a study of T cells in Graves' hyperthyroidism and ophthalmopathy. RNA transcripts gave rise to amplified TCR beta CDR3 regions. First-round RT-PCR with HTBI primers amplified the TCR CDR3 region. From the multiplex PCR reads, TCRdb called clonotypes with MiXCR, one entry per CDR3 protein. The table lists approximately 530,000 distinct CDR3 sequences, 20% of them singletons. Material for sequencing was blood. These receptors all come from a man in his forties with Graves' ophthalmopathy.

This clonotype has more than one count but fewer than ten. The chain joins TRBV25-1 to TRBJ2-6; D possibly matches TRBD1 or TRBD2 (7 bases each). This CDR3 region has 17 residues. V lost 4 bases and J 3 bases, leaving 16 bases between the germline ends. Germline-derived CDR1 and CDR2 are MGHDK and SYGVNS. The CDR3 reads CASSGPGGGLGANVLTF. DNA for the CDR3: TGTGCCAGCAGTGGCCCAGGGGGGGGTCTTGGGGCCAACGTCCTGACTTTC.

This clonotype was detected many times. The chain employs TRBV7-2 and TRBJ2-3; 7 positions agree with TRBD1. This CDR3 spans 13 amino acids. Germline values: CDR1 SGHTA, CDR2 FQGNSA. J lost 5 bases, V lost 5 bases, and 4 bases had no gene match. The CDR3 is CASSRTGVDTQYF. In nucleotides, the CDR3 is TGTGCCAGCAGCCGAACAGGGGTAGATACGCAGTATTTT.

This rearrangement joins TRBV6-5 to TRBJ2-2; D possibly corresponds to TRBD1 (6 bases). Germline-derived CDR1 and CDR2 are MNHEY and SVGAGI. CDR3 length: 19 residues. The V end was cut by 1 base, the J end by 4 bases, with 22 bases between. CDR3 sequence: CASSYLKRGLQGITGELFF. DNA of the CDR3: TGTGCCAGCAGTTACTTAAAGAGGGGATTACAGGGAATCACCGGGGAGCTGTTTTTT.

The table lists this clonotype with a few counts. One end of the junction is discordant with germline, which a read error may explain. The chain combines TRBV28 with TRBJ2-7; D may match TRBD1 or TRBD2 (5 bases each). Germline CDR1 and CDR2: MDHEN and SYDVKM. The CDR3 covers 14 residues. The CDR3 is CASSFRDQTYGQYF. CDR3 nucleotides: TGTGCCAGCAGTTTTAGGGACCAAACCTACGGGCAGTACTTC.

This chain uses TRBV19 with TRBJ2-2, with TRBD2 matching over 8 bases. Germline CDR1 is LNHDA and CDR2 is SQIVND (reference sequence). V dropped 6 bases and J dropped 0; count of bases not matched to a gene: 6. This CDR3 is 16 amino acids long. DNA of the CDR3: TGTGCCAGTAGGGGGGCGGGGGGCTCGAACACCGGGGAGCTGTTTTTT. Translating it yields CASRGAGGSNTGELFF.

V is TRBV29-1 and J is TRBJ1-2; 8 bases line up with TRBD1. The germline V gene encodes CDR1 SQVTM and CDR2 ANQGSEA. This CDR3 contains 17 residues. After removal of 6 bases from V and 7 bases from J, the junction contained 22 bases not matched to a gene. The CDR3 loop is CSVPDREKSGYYGGYTF. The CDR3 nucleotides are TGCAGCGTCCCGGACAGGGAGAAATCTGGGTATTATGGTGGCTACACCTTC. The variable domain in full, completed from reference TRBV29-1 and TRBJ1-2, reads SAVISQKPSRDICQRGTSLTIQCQVDSQVTMMFWYRQQPGQSLTLIATANQGSEATYESGFVIDKFPISRPNLTFSTLTVSNMSPEDSSIYLCSVPDREKSGYYGGYTFGSGTRLTVV.

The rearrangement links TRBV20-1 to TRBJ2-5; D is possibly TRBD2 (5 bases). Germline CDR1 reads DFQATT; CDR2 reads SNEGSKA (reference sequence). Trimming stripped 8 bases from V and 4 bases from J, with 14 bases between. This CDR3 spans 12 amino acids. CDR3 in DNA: TGCAGTCTACGGGGTGCCGGAGAGACCCAGTACTTC. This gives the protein CSLRGAGETQYF.

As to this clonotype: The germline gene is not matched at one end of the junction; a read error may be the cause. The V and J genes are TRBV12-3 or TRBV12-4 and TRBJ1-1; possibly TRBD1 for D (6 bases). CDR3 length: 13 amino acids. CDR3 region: CASRRGALFEALF. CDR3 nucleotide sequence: TGTGCCAGCAGGCGGGGGGCGTTGTTTGAAGCTCTCTTT.

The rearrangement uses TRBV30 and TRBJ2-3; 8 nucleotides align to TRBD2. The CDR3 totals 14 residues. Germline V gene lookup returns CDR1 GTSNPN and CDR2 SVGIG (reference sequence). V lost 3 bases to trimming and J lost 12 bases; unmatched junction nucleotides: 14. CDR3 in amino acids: CAWSLTGGLPRQYF. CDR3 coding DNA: TGTGCCTGGAGCCTGACGGGGGGGCTTCCCCGTCAGTATTTT.

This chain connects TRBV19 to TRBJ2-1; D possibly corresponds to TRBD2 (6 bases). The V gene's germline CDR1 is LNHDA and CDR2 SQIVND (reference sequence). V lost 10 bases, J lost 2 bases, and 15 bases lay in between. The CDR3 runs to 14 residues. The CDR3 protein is CATKTGVTYNEQFF. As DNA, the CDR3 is TGTGCCACGAAAACGGGGGTGACCTACAATGAGCAGTTCTTC.

CDR3 DNA: TGTGCCAGCAGCCCAGGACACAAAAACACTGAAGCTTTCTTT. It is translated as CASSPGHKNTEAFF. The gene calls are TRBV5-6 and TRBJ1-1, with a weak D call TRBD1 (5 bases). The germline gives CDR1 SGHDT, CDR2 YYEEEE. The CDR3 consists of 14 residues. Trimming cost V 4 bases and J 2 bases, with 12 bases left between them.

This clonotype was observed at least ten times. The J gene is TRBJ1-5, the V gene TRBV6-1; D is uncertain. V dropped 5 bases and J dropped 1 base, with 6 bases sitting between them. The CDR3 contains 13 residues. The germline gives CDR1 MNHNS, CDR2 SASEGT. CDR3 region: CASSLNSNQPQHF. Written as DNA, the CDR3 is TGTGCCAGCAGTTTAAACAGCAATCAGCCCCAGCATTTT.

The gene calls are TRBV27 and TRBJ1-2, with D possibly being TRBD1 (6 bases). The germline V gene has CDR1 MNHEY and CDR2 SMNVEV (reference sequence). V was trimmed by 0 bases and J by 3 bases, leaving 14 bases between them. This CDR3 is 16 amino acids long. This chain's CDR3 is CASSLSYPAGDYGYTF. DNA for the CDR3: TGTGCCAGCAGTTTATCCTACCCCGCAGGGGACTATGGCTACACCTTC.

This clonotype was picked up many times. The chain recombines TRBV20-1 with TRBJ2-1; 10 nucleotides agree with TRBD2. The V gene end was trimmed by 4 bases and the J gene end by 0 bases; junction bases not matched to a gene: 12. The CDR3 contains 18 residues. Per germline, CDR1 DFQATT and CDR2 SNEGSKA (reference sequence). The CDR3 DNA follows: TGCAGTGCTATAATAGCGGGAGGACGTCCGAGCTCCTACAATGAGCAGTTCTTC. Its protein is CSAIIAGGRPSSYNEQFF.

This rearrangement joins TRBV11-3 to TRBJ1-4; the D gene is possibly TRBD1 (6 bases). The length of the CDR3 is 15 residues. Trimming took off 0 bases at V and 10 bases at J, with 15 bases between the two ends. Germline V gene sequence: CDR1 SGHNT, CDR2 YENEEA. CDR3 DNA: TGTGCCAGCAGCTTAGATTGGCAGGGGAGCGGAAAACTGTTTTTT. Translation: CASSLDWQGSGKLFF.

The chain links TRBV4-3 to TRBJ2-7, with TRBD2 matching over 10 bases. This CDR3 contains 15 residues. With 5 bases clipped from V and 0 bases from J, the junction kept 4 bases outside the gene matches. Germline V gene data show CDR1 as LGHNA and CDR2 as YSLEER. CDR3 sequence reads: CASSATSGTSYEQYF. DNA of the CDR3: TGCGCCAGCAGCGCCACTAGCGGGACCTCCTACGAGCAGTACTTC.

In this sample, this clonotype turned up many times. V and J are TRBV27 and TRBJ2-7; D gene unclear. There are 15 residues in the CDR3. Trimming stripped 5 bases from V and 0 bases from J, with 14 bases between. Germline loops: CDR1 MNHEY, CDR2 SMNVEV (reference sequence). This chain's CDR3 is CASSPRRDYSYEQYF. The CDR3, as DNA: TGTGCCAGCAGTCCACGTAGGGATTACTCCTACGAGCAGTACTTC.

CDR3 DNA: TGTGCCAGCTGGGAGGCTAGCGGGCACTTTTACAATGAGCAGTTCTTC. As protein: CASWEASGHFYNEQFF. This sequence joins TRBV6-1 and TRBJ2-1; TRBD2 matches at 8 bases. V trimming: 8 bases; J trimming: 4 bases; junction bases outside the gene matches: 13. The CDR3 totals 16 residues. CDR1 and CDR2 from the germline V gene are MNHNS and SASEGT.

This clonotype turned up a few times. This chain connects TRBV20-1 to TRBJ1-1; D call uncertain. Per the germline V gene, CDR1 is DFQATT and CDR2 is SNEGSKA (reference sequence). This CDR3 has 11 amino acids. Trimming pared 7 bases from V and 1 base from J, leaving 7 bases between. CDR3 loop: CSGGANTEAFF. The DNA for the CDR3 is TGCAGTGGGGGAGCGAACACTGAAGCTTTCTTT.

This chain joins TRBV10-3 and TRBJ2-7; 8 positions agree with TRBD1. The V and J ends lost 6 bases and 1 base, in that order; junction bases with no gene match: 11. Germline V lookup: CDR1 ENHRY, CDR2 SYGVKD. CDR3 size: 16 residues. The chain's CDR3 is CAIRAEGTGTSYEQYF. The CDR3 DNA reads TGTGCCATCAGGGCGGAAGGGACAGGAACTTCCTACGAGCAGTACTTC.

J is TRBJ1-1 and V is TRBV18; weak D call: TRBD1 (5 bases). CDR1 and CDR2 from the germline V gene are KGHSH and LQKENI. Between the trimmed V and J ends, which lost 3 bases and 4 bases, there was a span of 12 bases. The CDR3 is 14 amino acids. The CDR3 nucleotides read TGTGCCAGCTCACCGAACCCAGACAGCACTGAAGCTTTCTTT. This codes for CASSPNPDSTEAFF.

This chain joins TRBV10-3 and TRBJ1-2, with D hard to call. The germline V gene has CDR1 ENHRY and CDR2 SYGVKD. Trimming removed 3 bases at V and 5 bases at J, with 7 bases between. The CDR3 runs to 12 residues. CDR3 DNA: TGTGCCATCAGTGACCCAGAATATGGCTACACCTTC. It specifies CAISDPEYGYTF.

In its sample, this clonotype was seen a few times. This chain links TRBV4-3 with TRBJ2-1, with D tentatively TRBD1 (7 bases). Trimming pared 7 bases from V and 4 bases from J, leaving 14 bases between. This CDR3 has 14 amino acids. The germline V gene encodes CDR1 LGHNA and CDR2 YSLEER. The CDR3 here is CASTAGQMYNEQFF. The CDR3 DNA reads TGCGCCAGCACGGCGGGACAGATGTACAATGAGCAGTTCTTC.

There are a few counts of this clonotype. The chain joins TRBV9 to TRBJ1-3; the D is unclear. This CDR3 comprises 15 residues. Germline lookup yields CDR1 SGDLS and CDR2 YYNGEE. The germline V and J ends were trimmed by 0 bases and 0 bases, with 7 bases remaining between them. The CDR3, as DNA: TGTGCCAGCAGCGTAGGTCCAGACTCTGGAAACACCATATATTTT. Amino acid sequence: CASSVGPDSGNTIYF. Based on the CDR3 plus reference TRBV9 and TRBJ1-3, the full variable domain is DSGVTQTPKHLITATGQRVTLRCSPRSGDLSVYWYQQSLDQGLQFLIQYYNGEERAKGNILERFSAQQFPDLHSELNLSSLELGDSALYFCASSVGPDSGNTIYFGEGSWLTVV.

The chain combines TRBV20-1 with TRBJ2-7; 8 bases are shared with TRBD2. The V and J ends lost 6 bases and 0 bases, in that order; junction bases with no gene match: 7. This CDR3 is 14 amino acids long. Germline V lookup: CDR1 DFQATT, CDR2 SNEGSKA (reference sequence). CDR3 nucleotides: TGCAGTGCCACGGGACTAGTGAGCTCCTACGAGCAGTACTTC. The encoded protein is CSATGLVSSYEQYF.

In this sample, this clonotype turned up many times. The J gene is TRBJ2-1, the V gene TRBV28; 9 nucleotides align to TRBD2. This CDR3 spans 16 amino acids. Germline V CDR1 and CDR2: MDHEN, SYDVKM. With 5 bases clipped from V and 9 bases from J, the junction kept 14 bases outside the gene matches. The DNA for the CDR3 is TGTGCCAGCAGTCTTGTGAGCGGGAGGCCTCACCCTGAGCAGTTCTTC. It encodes CASSLVSGRPHPEQFF.

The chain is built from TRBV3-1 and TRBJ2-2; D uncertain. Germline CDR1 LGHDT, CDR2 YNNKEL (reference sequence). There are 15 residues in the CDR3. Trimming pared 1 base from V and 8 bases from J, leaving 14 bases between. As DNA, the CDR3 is TGTGCCAGCAGCCAAGGTTCGGTTCTGGCAGGGGAGCTGTTTTTT. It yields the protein CASSQGSVLAGELFF.

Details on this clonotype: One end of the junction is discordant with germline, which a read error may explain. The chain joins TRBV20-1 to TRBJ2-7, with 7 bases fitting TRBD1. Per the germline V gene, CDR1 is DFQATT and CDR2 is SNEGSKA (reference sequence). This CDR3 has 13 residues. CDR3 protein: CSARGQSFYEQCF. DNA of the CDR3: TGCAGTGCTCGGGGACAGTCTTTCTACGAGCAGTGCTTC.

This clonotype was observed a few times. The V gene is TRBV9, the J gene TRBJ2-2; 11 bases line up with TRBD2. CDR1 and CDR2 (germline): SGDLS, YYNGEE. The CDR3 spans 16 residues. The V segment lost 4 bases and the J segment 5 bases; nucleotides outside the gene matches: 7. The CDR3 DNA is TGTGCCAGCAGCCTTACTAGCGGGAGAGGAACCGGGGAGCTGTTTTTT. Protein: CASSLTSGRGTGELFF.

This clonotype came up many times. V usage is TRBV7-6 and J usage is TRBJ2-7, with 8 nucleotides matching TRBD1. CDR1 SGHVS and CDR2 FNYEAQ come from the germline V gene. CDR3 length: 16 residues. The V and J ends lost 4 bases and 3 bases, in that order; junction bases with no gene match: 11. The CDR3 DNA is TGTGCCAGCAGCTCTCCCTACAGGGGGAAAAGCTACGAGCAGTACTTC. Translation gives CASSSPYRGKSYEQYF.